The 5 T cell receptor beta chains given below trace back to one sample, sequenced in a study of T cells in Graves' hyperthyroidism and ophthalmopathy. What was amplified from RNA transcripts were TCR beta CDR3 regions. RT-PCR in the first round (using the HTBI primer set) targeted the TCR CDR3. TCRdb independently ran MiXCR on the multiplex PCR reads; one entry per CDR3 protein. This table holds around 400,000 distinct CDR3 sequences, around 15% found once. The sequencing input was blood. Every receptor here comes from a woman aged 55-69 years with Graves' ophthalmopathy.

This clonotype has a count of ten or more. The rearrangement joins TRBV11-2 to TRBJ2-1, with D possibly matching TRBD1 (5 bases). CDR1 is SGHAT and CDR2 is FQNNGV in the germline V gene. Trimming cost V 1 base and J 6 bases, with 7 bases left between them. The CDR3 spans 13 residues. The CDR3 bases are TGTGCCAGCAGCTTAGCCCAGGGCAATGAGCAGTTCTTC. Protein sequence: CASSLAQGNEQFF. Complete variable domain (other parts from reference TRBV11-2 and TRBJ2-1): EAGVAQSPRYKIIEKRQSVAFWCNPISGHATLYWYQQILGQGPKLLIQFQNNGVVDDSQLPKDRFSAERLKGVDSTLKIQPAKLEDSAVYLCASSLAQGNEQFFGPGTRLTVL.

This clonotype was recorded a few times. The chain employs TRBV7-3 and TRBJ2-2, with D possibly being TRBD2 (6 bases). Per the germline V gene, CDR1 is SGHTA and CDR2 is FQGTGA. The CDR3 consists of 15 residues. V lost 3 bases, J lost 5 bases, and 13 bases lay in between. The CDR3 reads CASSFSGWGTGELFF. CDR3 nucleotide sequence: TGTGCCAGCAGCTTTAGCGGTTGGGGAACCGGGGAGCTGTTTTTT.

The chain is built from TRBV19 and TRBJ1-5, with TRBD1 matching over 7 bases. The length of the CDR3 is 12 residues. V gave up 8 bases and J gave up 7 bases; unmatched junction bases: 5. Germline CDR1 LNHDA, CDR2 SQIVND (reference sequence). CDR3 in amino acids: CASGDSRQPQHF. CDR3 coding DNA: TGTGCCAGTGGGGACAGTCGCCAGCCCCAGCATTTT.

This clonotype was recorded many times. The V gene is TRBV12-5, the J gene TRBJ2-5; D unclear. The length of the CDR3 is 15 residues. Looked up from germline, CDR1 is LGHNT and CDR2 is FRNRAP. Deletions cut 0 bases from V and 5 bases from J, with 13 bases between. CDR3 nucleotide sequence: TGTGCTAGTGGTTTGGTACCGGGTGACGGGGAGACCCAGTACTTC. Its protein product is CASGLVPGDGETQYF.

This clonotype appeared many times. This rearrangement joins TRBV12-3 or TRBV12-4 to TRBJ2-5; 14 bases map to TRBD2. V shed 6 bases, J shed 5 bases, and the junction held 8 bases outside the gene matches. CDR3 length equals 16 residues. The CDR3 is CASRDGLAGGRETQYF. The CDR3 DNA sequence: TGTGCCAGCAGAGATGGACTAGCGGGAGGCCGGGAGACCCAGTACTTC.